This T cell receptor beta chain was retrieved from a study of a mutant IDH1 vaccine in newly diagnosed glioma. Time point defined: week 5, during vaccination. Topical imiquimod was applied with each vaccine dose, which held 300 ug of mutant IDH1 20-mer peptide. The trim removed 3 bases at V and 5 bases at J, leaving 6 bases unmatched. This CDR3 has 15 amino acids. CDR1 and CDR2 from the germline V gene are KGHSH and LQKENI. In the case of this clone: Its antigen is not known.

Libraries were prepared by immunoSEQ multiplex PCR; TCRdb keeps only in-frame clonotypes and omits some of them. Of approximately 60,000 clones listed, 82% were seen once; the top ten hold over 3%. This clonotype was sampled from a woman under 30 with glioma. Some clones in this sample may be carry-over from other donors' samples. This material consisted of PBMCs, taken from a glioma patient whose treatment included an IDH1 peptide vaccine. The chain uses TRBV18 and TRBJ1-1, with TRBD1 identical over 10 bases. CDR3: CASSPPGQGRTEAFF. The CDR3 region has the DNA TGTGCCAGCTCACCCCCGGGACAGGGGAGAACTGAAGCTTTCTTT.